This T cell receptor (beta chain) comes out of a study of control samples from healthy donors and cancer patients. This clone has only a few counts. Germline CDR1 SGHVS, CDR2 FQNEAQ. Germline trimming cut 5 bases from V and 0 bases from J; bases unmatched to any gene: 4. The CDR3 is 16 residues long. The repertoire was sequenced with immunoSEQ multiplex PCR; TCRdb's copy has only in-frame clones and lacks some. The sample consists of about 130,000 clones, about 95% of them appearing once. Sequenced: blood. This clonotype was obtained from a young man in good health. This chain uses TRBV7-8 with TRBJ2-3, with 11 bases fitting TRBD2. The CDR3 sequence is CASSKTSGASTDTQYF. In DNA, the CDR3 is TGTGCCAGCAGCAAGACTAGCGGGGCTAGCACAGATACGCAGTATTTT.